This section outlines one TCR beta chain sequence together with its context. Its antigen is currently unknown. Noted time point: cycle 4 day 1 (C4D1), after 5 to 7 weeks of nivolumab. Following autologous stem cell transplantation, relapse occurred in every patient, and exposure to brentuximab vedotin varied. The data were obtained in a study of PD-1 blockade in classical Hodgkin lymphoma. The study, taken as a whole, reports: Possible causes of repertoire differences, disease activity or prior therapy, remain undefined.

Assay used: immunoSEQ multiplex PCR; TCRdb lists only in-frame clones, some missing. The sample includes about 25,000 clones, 70% to 80% of them seen just once. After removal of 1 base from V and 3 bases from J, the junction contained 5 bases not matched to a gene. CDR1 and CDR2 (germline): LGHNA, YNFKEQ. The CDR3 covers 15 residues. Here the sequenced sample was peripheral blood mononuclear cells (PBMCs), taken before the fourth cycle of nivolumab. The receptor's source is a human donor with classical Hodgkin lymphoma. The gene calls are TRBV4-2 and TRBJ1-2; TRBD1 aligns across 7 bases. The CDR3 loop is CASSQASTGHYGYTF. CDR3 sequence (DNA): TGTGCCAGCAGCCAAGCCTCGACAGGGCACTATGGCTACACCTTC.